The 15 T cell receptor beta chains in this list originate from one sample, sequenced in a study of T cells after yellow fever vaccination. Each CDR3 protein gets one entry after TCRdb re-called the 5' RACE reads with MiXCR. The sample includes approximately 580,000 distinct CDR3 sequences, 17% of them seen just once. Here the sequenced sample was PBMCs, taken 4 to 5 days after the first yellow fever vaccination. Every receptor here comes from a man between 18 and 35 years old who received the YFV17D yellow fever vaccine.

This clonotype turned up a few times. The chain has TRBV7-2 and TRBJ1-4; 7 bases line up with TRBD1. The germline V gene encodes CDR1 SGHTA and CDR2 FQGNSA. The CDR3 runs to 16 residues. The junction had 3 bases not matched to a gene; V was cut back by 0 bases and J by 2 bases. The CDR3 protein is CASSLAKQGTNEKLFF. CDR3 nucleotides: TGTGCCAGCAGCTTAGCGAAACAGGGGACTAATGAAAAACTGTTTTTT.

There are a few counts of this clonotype. This chain connects TRBV12-3 or TRBV12-4 to TRBJ2-5; 8 nucleotides agree with TRBD1. V shed 10 bases, J shed 4 bases, and the junction held 8 bases outside the gene matches. The CDR3 is 13 amino acids. This chain's CDR3 is CATGQGQRETQYF. The CDR3 bases are TGTGCCACCGGACAGGGACAAAGAGAGACCCAGTACTTC.

The gene calls are TRBV7-2 and TRBJ1-5, with D tentatively TRBD1 (5 bases). This CDR3 has 13 residues. V lost 5 bases and J lost 9, with 14 bases in between. Per germline, CDR1 SGHTA and CDR2 FQGNSA. The CDR3 loop is CASSSGNGGPQHF. CDR3 coding DNA: TGTGCCAGCAGCAGCGGGAACGGGGGGCCCCAGCATTTT.

This clonotype came up a few times. The chain combines TRBV19 with TRBJ2-1, with D perhaps matching TRBD1 or TRBD2 (5 bases each). CDR1 and CDR2 from the germline V gene are LNHDA and SQIVND (reference sequence). V was clipped by 1 base and J by 3 bases, with 10 bases between them. The CDR3 is 15 amino acids. The CDR3 is CASSIASGLYNEQFF. CDR3 sequence (DNA): TGTGCCAGTAGTATAGCTTCGGGGCTCTACAATGAGCAGTTCTTC. The full variable domain, in which reference TRBV19 and TRBJ2-1 provide the parts outside the CDR3, is DGGITQSPKYLFRKEGQNVTLSCEQNLNHDAMYWYRQDPGQGLRLIYYSQIVNDFQKGDIAEGYSVSREKKESFPLTVTSAQKNPTAFYLCASSIASGLYNEQFFGPGTRLTVL.

V and J are TRBV4-2 and TRBJ2-3; 12 bases align to TRBD2. The CDR3 has 16 amino acids. V gave up 5 bases and J gave up 2 bases; unmatched junction bases: 5. Germline V gene sequence: CDR1 LGHNA, CDR2 YNFKEQ. The CDR3 nucleotides are TGTGCCAGCAGCGCCCGACTAGCGGGGGACACAGATACGCAGTATTTT. It is translated as CASSARLAGDTDTQYF.

The chain couples TRBV20-1 to TRBJ1-1; D not certain. V lost 5 bases and J 11 bases, leaving 18 bases between the germline ends. CDR3 length: 12 residues. CDR1 and CDR2 (germline): DFQATT, SNEGSKA (reference sequence). CDR3 protein: CSAWVPMAGAFF. The CDR3 DNA reads TGCAGTGCTTGGGTCCCGATGGCGGGTGCTTTCTTT.

This clonotype has a handful of counts. The V gene is TRBV12-3 or TRBV12-4, the J gene TRBJ2-2, with D uncertain. V was cut by 6 bases and J by 2 bases, with 13 bases left in between. This CDR3 is 15 amino acids long. The CDR3 nucleotides read TGTGCCAGCAGAAGTCGGAGCTTAAACACCGGGGAGCTGTTTTTT. Its protein is CASRSRSLNTGELFF.

The J gene is TRBJ1-1, the V gene TRBV7-6; D ambiguous. This CDR3 is built from 15 residues. V lost 5 bases and J 3 bases, leaving 16 bases between the germline ends. The germline gives CDR1 SGHVS, CDR2 FNYEAQ. This CDR3 is CASSRTDSGYTEAFF. The DNA of the CDR3 is TGTGCCAGCAGCCGAACCGACTCGGGATACACTGAAGCTTTCTTT.

This clonotype was picked up a small number of times. The CDR3, as DNA: TGTGCCATCAAGAGGGGACTAGCGGGCACAGATACGCAGTATTTT. Its protein is CAIKRGLAGTDTQYF. This chain uses TRBV10-3 with TRBJ2-3, with 11 bases that match TRBD2. The CDR3 loop spans 15 amino acids. Trimming took 7 bases from V and 1 from J; bases not matched to a gene: 4. CDR1 and CDR2 (germline): ENHRY, SYGVKD.

This chain connects TRBV12-3 or TRBV12-4 to TRBJ2-5, with unresolved D. The CDR3 totals 13 residues. The V and J ends lost 8 bases and 5 bases respectively, with 15 bases between them. The CDR3 DNA is TGTGCCAGCGGCGGATCCCCGCGGGAGACCCAGTACTTC. It is translated as CASGGSPRETQYF.

The V gene is TRBV6-5, the J gene TRBJ1-4, with TRBD1 as a possible D gene (5 bases). Germline CDR1 and CDR2: MNHEY and SVGAGI. V lost 0 bases and J 6 bases, leaving 14 bases between the germline ends. This CDR3 contains 16 residues. In nucleotides, the CDR3 is TGTGCCAGCAGTTACTCAACCGGGACGGGTTATGAAAAACTGTTTTTT. Translated: CASSYSTGTGYEKLFF.

J is TRBJ2-3 and V is TRBV7-3; TRBD1 agrees at 12 bases. The CDR3 is 16 residues long. Germline CDR1 SGHTA, CDR2 FQGTGA. Trimming removed 6 bases from V and 9 bases from J; junction bases left unmatched: 13. The CDR3 DNA reads as TGTGCCAGCAGGGACGCCGGGACAGGGGGCGCGGGGACGCAGTATTTT. It is translated as CASRDAGTGGAGTQYF.

The sample holds a few counts of this clonotype. This chain links TRBV12-5 with TRBJ2-1; D call uncertain. Germline loops: CDR1 LGHNT, CDR2 FRNRAP. This CDR3 is 12 amino acids long. Trimming shortened V by 3 bases and J by 7 bases, and 7 bases separated the two germline ends. CDR3 in DNA: TGTGCTAGTGGTTTAAACGCGAATGAGCAGTTCTTC. As protein: CASGLNANEQFF.

This clonotype showed up just a few times. The chain links TRBV6-5 to TRBJ2-1; no clear D. Trimming cost V 3 bases and J 0 bases, with 12 bases left between them. Germline V gene sequence: CDR1 MNHEY, CDR2 SVGAGI. This CDR3 is built from 16 residues. CDR3 bases: TGTGCCAGCAGTTATAGCCCCCGGAGCTCCTACAATGAGCAGTTCTTC. Protein: CASSYSPRSSYNEQFF.

This clonotype was counted only a few times. The chain carries TRBV5-4 and TRBJ2-1; 7 bases agree with TRBD2. After removal of 3 bases from V and 8 bases from J, the junction contained 8 bases not matched to a gene. Per germline, CDR1 SGHNT and CDR2 YYREEE (reference sequence). CDR3 length: 14 amino acids. CDR3 sequence: CASSSQRGWDEQFF. The DNA for the CDR3 is TGTGCCAGCAGCTCACAGCGGGGTTGGGATGAGCAGTTCTTC.